This TCR beta chain was captured in a study of T cells after yellow fever vaccination. Study-level background: Preparation of fractions with low cell numbers was performed using SMART-Seq v4 Ultra Low Input.

Study-wide results and caveats: Clonotypes shared by both compartments, CD4 and CD8, made up a small share. FACS-sorted repertoires could harbor abundant contaminating bulk-population clonotypes.

For TCR, cDNA came from 5'RACE template switching, which added a universal primer site and UMIs. TCRdb reprocessed the 5' RACE reads with MiXCR, giving one entry per CDR3 protein. The data hold some 350,000 distinct CDR3 sequences, with approximately 4% observed a single time. The CDR3 sequence is 15 residues long. V was clipped by 4 bases and J by 3 bases; unmatched bases: 6. Germline CDR1 and CDR2: LGHNA and YNFKEQ. The table lists this clonotype with many counts. Its antigen is unidentified. The clonotype originates from a man between 18 and 29 years old who received the YFV17D yellow fever vaccine. V gene TRBV4-2 combines with J gene TRBJ1-1; 9 nucleotides align to TRBD1. This specimen was PBMCs, taken 5 days after the yellow fever booster vaccination. CDR3 sequence: CASSPGQGKDTEAFF. CDR3 nucleotides: TGTGCCAGCAGCCCGGGACAGGGTAAGGACACTGAAGCTTTCTTT.